The source of this TCR beta chain is a study of blood T cell repertoires in COVID-19. Study-wide context: Specimens from acute and convalescent COVID-19 originated in the United States, Italy and Spain. PBMCs, B-cell-depleted T cells, or T cells provided the cDNA or gDNA that made up the material.

The CDR3 covers 14 residues. Germline lookup yields CDR1 MNHNY and CDR2 SVGAGI (reference sequence). The V gene end was trimmed by 7 bases and the J gene end by 3 bases; junction bases not matched to a gene: 5. Original handling: Reference gene primer amplification yielded estimated nucleated cell counts. Only in-frame clones appear in the TCRdb table, and some are missing; sequencing was by immunoSEQ multiplex PCR. That table supplies the V and J calls and clone size; D and trimming were determined from the DNA. The table includes more than 85,000 clones, 80% to 90% detected once. The chain is built from TRBV6-6 and TRBJ1-3; the match to TRBD1 covers 8 bases. Sample: peripheral blood. The TCR sequence derives from a woman in her 70s with acute or convalescent COVID-19. In DNA, the CDR3 is TGTGCCAGCACCCTGGGGACAGGTGGAAACACCATATATTTT. This gives the protein CASTLGTGGNTIYF.